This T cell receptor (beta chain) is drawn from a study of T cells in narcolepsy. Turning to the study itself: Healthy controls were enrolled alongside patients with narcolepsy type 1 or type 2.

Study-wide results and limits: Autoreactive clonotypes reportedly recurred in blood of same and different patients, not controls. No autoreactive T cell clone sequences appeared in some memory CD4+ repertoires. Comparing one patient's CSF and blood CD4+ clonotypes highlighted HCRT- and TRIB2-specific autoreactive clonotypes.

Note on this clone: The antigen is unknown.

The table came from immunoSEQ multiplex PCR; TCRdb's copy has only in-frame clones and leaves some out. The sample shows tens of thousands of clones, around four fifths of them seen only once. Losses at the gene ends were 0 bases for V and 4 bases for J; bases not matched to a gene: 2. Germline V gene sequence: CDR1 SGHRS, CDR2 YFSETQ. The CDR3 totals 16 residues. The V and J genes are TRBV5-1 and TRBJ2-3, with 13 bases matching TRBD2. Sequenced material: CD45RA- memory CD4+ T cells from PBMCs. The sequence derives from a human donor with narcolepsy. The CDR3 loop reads CASSLATSGGADTQYF. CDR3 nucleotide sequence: TGCGCCAGCAGCTTGGCCACTAGCGGGGGGGCAGATACGCAGTATTTT.